The T cell receptor beta chain described here comes from a study of blood T cell repertoires in COVID-19. In the study overall: Collection of acute and convalescent COVID-19 samples took place in the United States, Italy and Spain. T cells, B-cell-depleted T cells, or PBMCs supplied cDNA or gDNA.

In the authors' workflow: The authors estimated nucleated cell counts from reference gene primer amplification. The assay was immunoSEQ multiplex PCR, and TCRdb's table has in-frame clones only and misses some. D and trimming come from the DNA, and the V and J calls and clone size come from that table. This table holds approximately 55,000 clones, around 80% found once. While infection was still active, Seattle patients were enrolled and then followed longitudinally. V was cut by 5 bases and J by 1 base, with 12 bases left in between. Germline values: CDR1 MNHEY, CDR2 SVGEGT. The CDR3 runs to 15 residues.

The clonotype originates from a man younger than 40 with COVID-19, enrolled during active disease. The chain couples TRBV6-2 or TRBV6-3 to TRBJ1-5; possibly TRBD1 for D (5 bases). What was sequenced was peripheral blood. The CDR3 is CASSPGQISNQPQHF. The CDR3 nucleotides read TGTGCCAGCAGTCCAGGACAAATCAGCAATCAGCCCCAGCATTTT.